This T cell receptor beta chain was recovered during a study of beta chain features in type 1 diabetes. Study-level results: Moderate but significant shortening of TCRB CDR3s was recorded in all four CD4+ subsets from Type 1 diabetes patients. Any HLA type influence on TCRB rearrangement was left unresolved here. It was among patients, rather than healthy donors, that naive, central memory and Treg TCRB repertoires appeared more similar. A pattern of fewer insertions and more deletions at VDJ junctions was seen in type 1 diabetes patients.

About this clone itself: Its target is unknown.

As every portion of the isolated RNA was reverse transcribed, the sequencing read expressed TCRB transcripts. Here immunoSEQ multiplex PCR was the method, and the copy in TCRdb shows in-frame clones only, minus some. Among about 700,000 clones listed, around an eighth were seen once. Per germline, CDR1 LNHDA and CDR2 SQIVND (reference sequence). The CDR3 is 14 amino acids. Trimming left V 0 bases short and J 6 bases short, with 9 bases between. The V call is TRBV19, the J call TRBJ2-1; D ambiguous. The specimen sequenced was naive CD4+ T cells from blood. This sequence originates from a man between 18 and 29 years old with type 1 diabetes. The CDR3 DNA reads TGTGCCAGTAGTATAGATCCCCAGGTCAATGAGCAGTTCTTC. Its protein product is CASSIDPQVNEQFF.